This note documents a single T cell receptor beta chain sequence. The data belong to a study of blood T cell repertoires in COVID-19. Looking at the study overall: Donors in the United States, Italy and Spain gave samples during acute or convalescent COVID-19. Sources were T cells, B-cell-depleted T cells, or PBMCs; the material itself was cDNA or gDNA.

Original handling: Estimates of nucleated cell counts were drawn from the amplification of reference gene primers. TCRdb's copy holds only in-frame clones and misses some; the assay was immunoSEQ multiplex PCR. That table furnishes V, J and clone size, whereas the DNA furnished D and trimming. The table lists fewer than 300,000 clones, around 88% of them singletons. This TCR was sampled from a man younger than 45 with acute or convalescent COVID-19. Sequencing was done on a sample of peripheral blood.

The CDR3 DNA reads as TGTGCCAGCAGATTAGGACAGACTAATTCACCCCTCCACTTT. Its protein product is CASRLGQTNSPLHF. The J gene is TRBJ1-6, the V gene TRBV28; D might be TRBD1 (6 bases). Germline V gives CDR1 MDHEN, CDR2 SYDVKM. Trimming cost V 6 bases and J 6 bases, with 12 bases left between them. This CDR3 region has 14 residues.